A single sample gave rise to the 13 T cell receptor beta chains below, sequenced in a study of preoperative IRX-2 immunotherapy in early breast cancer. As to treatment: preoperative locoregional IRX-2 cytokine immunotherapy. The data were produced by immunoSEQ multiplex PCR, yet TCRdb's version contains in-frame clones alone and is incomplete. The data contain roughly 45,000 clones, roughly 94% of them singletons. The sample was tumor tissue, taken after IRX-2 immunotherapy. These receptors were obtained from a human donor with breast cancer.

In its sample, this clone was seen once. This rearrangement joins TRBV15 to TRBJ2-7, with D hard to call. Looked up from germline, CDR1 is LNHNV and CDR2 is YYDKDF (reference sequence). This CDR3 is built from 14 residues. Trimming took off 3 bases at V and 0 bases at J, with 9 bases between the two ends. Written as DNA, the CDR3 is TGTGCCACCAGCAGCCGGACGAGCTCCTACGAGCAGTACTTC. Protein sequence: CATSSRTSSYEQYF.

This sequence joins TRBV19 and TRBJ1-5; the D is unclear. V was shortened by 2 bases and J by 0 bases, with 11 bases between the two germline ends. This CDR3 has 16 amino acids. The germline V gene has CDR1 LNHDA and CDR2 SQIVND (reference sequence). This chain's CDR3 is CASSIYFFNSNQPQHF. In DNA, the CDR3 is TGTGCCAGTAGTATATATTTCTTCAATAGCAATCAGCCCCAGCATTTT.

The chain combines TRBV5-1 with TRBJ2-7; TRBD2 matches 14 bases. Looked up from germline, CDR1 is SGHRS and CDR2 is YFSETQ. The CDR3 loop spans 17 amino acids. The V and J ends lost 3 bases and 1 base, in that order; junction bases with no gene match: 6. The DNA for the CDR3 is TGCGCCAGCAGCTCTGGGACTAGCGGGAGACTATCCTACGAGCAGTACTTC. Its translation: CASSSGTSGRLSYEQYF. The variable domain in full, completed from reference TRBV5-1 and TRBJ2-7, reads KAGVTQTPRYLIKTRGQQVTLSCSPISGHRSVSWYQQTPGQGLQFLFEYFSETQRNKGNFPGRFSGRQFSNSRSEMNVSTLELGDSALYLCASSSGTSGRLSYEQYFGPGTRLTVT.

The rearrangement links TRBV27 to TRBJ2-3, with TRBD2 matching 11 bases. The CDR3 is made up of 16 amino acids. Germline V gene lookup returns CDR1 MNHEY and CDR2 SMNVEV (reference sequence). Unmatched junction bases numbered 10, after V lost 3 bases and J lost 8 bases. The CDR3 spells CASSFLGTSGGSTQYF. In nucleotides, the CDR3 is TGTGCCAGCAGTTTCCTCGGGACTAGCGGTGGAAGTACGCAGTATTTT.

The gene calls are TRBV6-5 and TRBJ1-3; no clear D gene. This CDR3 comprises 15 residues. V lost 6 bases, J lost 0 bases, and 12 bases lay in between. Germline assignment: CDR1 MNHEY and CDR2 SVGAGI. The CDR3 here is CASRTTFNSGNTIYF. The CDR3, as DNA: TGTGCCAGCAGGACGACTTTTAACTCTGGAAACACCATATATTTT.

CDR3 in amino acids: CASSLARSRPPREQYF. The CDR3 DNA is TGTGCCAGCAGCTTAGCGCGGTCCCGTCCACCCCGCGAGCAGTACTTC. J is TRBJ2-7 and V is TRBV7-2; D not certain. There are 16 residues in the CDR3. Germline V gives CDR1 SGHTA, CDR2 FQGNSA. Trimming took 0 bases from V and 6 from J, leaving 18 bases between them.

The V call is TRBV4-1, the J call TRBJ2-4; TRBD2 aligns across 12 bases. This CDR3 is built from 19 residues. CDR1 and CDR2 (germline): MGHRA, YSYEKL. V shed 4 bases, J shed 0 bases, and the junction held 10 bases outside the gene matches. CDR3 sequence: CASSPSTSGRLLAKNIQYF. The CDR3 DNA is TGCGCCAGCAGCCCAAGCACTAGCGGGAGGCTATTAGCCAAAAACATTCAGTACTTC.

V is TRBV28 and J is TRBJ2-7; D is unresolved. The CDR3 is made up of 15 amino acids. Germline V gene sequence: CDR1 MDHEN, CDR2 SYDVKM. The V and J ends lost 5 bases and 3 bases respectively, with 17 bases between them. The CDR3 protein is CASSLPPFGDYEQYF. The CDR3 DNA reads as TGTGCCAGCAGTCTACCGCCTTTTGGAGACTACGAGCAGTACTTC.

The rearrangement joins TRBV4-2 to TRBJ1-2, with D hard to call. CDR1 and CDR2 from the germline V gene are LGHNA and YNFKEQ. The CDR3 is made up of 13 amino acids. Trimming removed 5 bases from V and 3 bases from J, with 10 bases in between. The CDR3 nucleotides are TGTGCCAGCAGCAGACGGGGAGACTATGGCTACACCTTC. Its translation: CASSRRGDYGYTF.

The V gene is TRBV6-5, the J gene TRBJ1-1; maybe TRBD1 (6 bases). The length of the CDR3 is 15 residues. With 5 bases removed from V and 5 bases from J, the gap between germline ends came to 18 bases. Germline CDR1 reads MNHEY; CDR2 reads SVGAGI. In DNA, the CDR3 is TGTGCCAGCAGTCACCTAGGGGGGGGTCGAACTGAAGCTTTCTTT. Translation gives CASSHLGGGRTEAFF.

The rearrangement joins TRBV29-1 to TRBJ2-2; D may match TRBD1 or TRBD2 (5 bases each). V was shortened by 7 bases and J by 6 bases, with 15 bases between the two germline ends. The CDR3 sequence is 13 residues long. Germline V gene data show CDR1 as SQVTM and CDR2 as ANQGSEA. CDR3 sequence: CSGYRDQAGELFF. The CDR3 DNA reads TGCAGCGGATACCGGGACCAGGCCGGGGAGCTGTTTTTT.

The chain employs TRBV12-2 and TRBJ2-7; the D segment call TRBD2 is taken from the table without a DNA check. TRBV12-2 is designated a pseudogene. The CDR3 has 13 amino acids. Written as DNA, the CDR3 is TGTGCAAGTCGAGGACTGCGTGCCTACGAGCAGTACTTC. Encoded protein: CASRGLRAYEQYF.

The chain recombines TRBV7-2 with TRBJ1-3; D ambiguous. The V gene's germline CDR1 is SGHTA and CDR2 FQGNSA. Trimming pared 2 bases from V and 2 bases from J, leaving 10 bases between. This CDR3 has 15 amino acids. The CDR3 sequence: CASSLSGGTGNTIYF. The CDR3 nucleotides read TGTGCCAGCAGCTTATCGGGAGGGACTGGAAACACCATATATTTT.